These 30 T cell receptor beta chains were all obtained from the same sample, sequenced in a study of cytomegalovirus exposure and HLA in healthy donors. The study ran its PCR with 60 Vbeta and 13 Jbeta primers. Method: immunoSEQ multiplex PCR; TCRdb's copy keeps in-frame clones and lacks some. The sample has roughly 99,000 clones, around 80% seen once. Sequencing was done on a sample of PBMCs. These TCRs come from a man aged 30 to 45 in good health and CMV-seropositive.

The gene calls are TRBV30 and TRBJ2-2; D remains unclear. Germline V gene sequence: CDR1 GTSNPN, CDR2 SVGIG (reference sequence). V lost 1 base to trimming and J lost 0 bases, with 9 bases between them. This CDR3 is 15 amino acids long. The CDR3 sequence is CAWSGLNPNTGELFF. CDR3 bases: TGTGCCTGGAGTGGACTGAACCCGAACACCGGGGAGCTGTTTTTT.

The chain has TRBV2 and TRBJ1-6; D unresolved. Germline V gives CDR1 SNHLY, CDR2 FYNNEI. The CDR3 contains 11 residues. The V end was cut by 4 bases, the J end by 12 bases, with 7 bases between. The CDR3 region has the DNA TGTGCCAGCAGTGTTATATTACCCCTCCACTTT. Translation: CASSVILPLHF.

The rearrangement uses TRBV6-1 and TRBJ2-7, with 8 bases identical to TRBD2. V lost 7 bases to trimming and J lost 2 bases; unmatched junction nucleotides: 10. Germline loops: CDR1 MNHNS, CDR2 SASEGT. The CDR3 is 15 residues long. CDR3 DNA: TGTGCCAGCATGAGAGGTAGCGGGGCGACCTACGAGCAGTACTTC. Protein: CASMRGSGATYEQYF.

This rearrangement joins TRBV14 to TRBJ2-5, with 15 bases lining up with TRBD2. V gave up 1 base and J gave up 3 bases; unmatched junction bases: 6. This CDR3 contains 18 residues. Germline V CDR1 and CDR2: SGHDN, FVKESK. The CDR3 coding sequence is TGTGCCAGCAGCCAAGTCCTGGGACTAGCGGGGGGAAAAGAGACCCAGTACTTC. Translation gives CASSQVLGLAGGKETQYF.

This sequence joins TRBV7-6 and TRBJ1-5, with D unclear. The germline V gene has CDR1 SGHVS and CDR2 FNYEAQ. There are 15 residues in the CDR3. With 5 bases removed from V and 0 bases from J, the gap between germline ends came to 11 bases. CDR3 in DNA: TGTGCCAGCAGCCCCGGCGGCAATAGCAATCAGCCCCAGCATTTT. Translating gives CASSPGGNSNQPQHF.

The chain is built from TRBV13 and TRBJ1-3; TRBD1 is a possible D gene (5 bases). Germline V gene sequence: CDR1 PRHDT, CDR2 FYEKMQ (reference sequence). Trimming pared 1 base from V and 1 base from J, leaving 14 bases between. The CDR3 sequence is 17 residues long. The CDR3 protein is CASSLEAGVVSGNTIYF. The CDR3 DNA is TGTGCCAGCAGCTTAGAAGCGGGGGTGGTATCTGGAAACACCATATATTTT.

This chain connects TRBV18 to TRBJ2-3, with 9 nucleotides matching TRBD2. The CDR3 runs 15 residues. The germline gives CDR1 KGHSH, CDR2 LQKENI. J lost 5 bases, V lost 3 bases, and 6 bases had no gene match. CDR3 sequence reads: CASSPPGTSRDTQYF. The CDR3 DNA reads TGTGCCAGCTCACCGCCCGGGACTAGCCGAGATACGCAGTATTTT.

CDR3 residues: CASSWRRITDTQYF. CDR3 nucleotide sequence: TGTGCCAGCAGCTGGAGGAGAATCACAGATACGCAGTATTTT. The rearrangement uses TRBV11-2 and TRBJ2-3; D is possibly TRBD2 (5 bases). The germline V gene encodes CDR1 SGHAT and CDR2 FQNNGV. V lost 4 bases to trimming and J lost 2 bases, with 10 bases between them. This CDR3 is built from 14 residues.

Turning to this clone: Other DNA sequences in the same sample also yield this CDR3. V usage is TRBV19 and J usage is TRBJ1-4, with D perhaps TRBD1 (5 bases). V was cut by 5 bases and J by 8 bases, with 9 bases left in between. Germline CDR1 reads LNHDA; CDR2 reads SQIVND (reference sequence). This CDR3 region has 12 residues. The CDR3 is CASSDSREKLFF. DNA for the CDR3: TGTGCCAGTAGTGACAGTAGGGAAAAACTGTTTTTT.

The chain uses TRBV4-2 and TRBJ1-1; 9 bases match TRBD1. The trim removed 1 base at V and 0 bases at J, leaving 6 bases unmatched. The CDR3 sequence is 17 residues long. Germline V CDR1 and CDR2: LGHNA, YNFKEQ. In DNA, the CDR3 is TGTGCCAGCAGCCAAGCTCCGGGACAGGGCCTGAACACTGAAGCTTTCTTT. It encodes CASSQAPGQGLNTEAFF.

The V gene is TRBV7-9, the J gene TRBJ2-7; TRBD1 agrees at 7 bases. The CDR3 is 13 amino acids. Looked up from germline, CDR1 is SEHNR and CDR2 is FQNEAQ (reference sequence). V gave up 1 base and J gave up 6 bases; unmatched junction bases: 3. The CDR3 bases are TGTGCCAGCAGCTTAGGACAGGGATTCGAGCAGTACTTC. Translating it yields CASSLGQGFEQYF.

The chain links TRBV6-5 to TRBJ2-7; D is unclear. Trimming took off 5 bases at V and 0 bases at J, with 8 bases between the two ends. The CDR3 has 13 residues. Germline assignment: CDR1 MNHEY and CDR2 SVGAGI. This CDR3 is CASSKLVSYEQYF. The DNA of the CDR3 is TGTGCCAGCAGTAAGCTCGTCTCCTACGAGCAGTACTTC.

The chain uses TRBV5-1 and TRBJ1-6, with a possible D match to TRBD1 (5 bases). The V gene lost 7 bases and the J gene lost 10 bases, with 18 bases spanning the gap. Germline V gene data show CDR1 as SGHRS and CDR2 as YFSETQ. This CDR3 comprises 14 residues. Here the CDR3 reads CASAVGGSESPLHF. The CDR3 DNA reads TGCGCCAGCGCCGTGGGGGGTTCGGAGTCACCCCTCCACTTT.

This sequence joins TRBV30 and TRBJ1-2; unclear D gene. Germline V gene lookup returns CDR1 GTSNPN and CDR2 SVGIG (reference sequence). V gave up 3 bases and J gave up 4 bases, with 9 bases separating them. CDR3 length: 12 amino acids. CDR3: CAWRRTPYGYTF. CDR3 nucleotides: TGTGCCTGGAGGAGAACTCCCTATGGCTACACCTTC.

This rearrangement joins TRBV27 to TRBJ1-2; 9 bases match TRBD1. Germline V CDR1 and CDR2: MNHEY, SMNVEV (reference sequence). CDR3 length: 17 residues. Trimming at V came to 1 base and at J to 8 bases, leaving 14 bases not matched to a gene. For the CDR3, the DNA is TGTGCCAGCAGTTTATTTCCCTACCGGGACAGGGTCGGGGGCTACACCTTC. Amino acid sequence: CASSLFPYRDRVGGYTF.

The chain employs TRBV7-6 and TRBJ2-3; D perhaps matches TRBD2 (6 bases). Germline CDR1 and CDR2: SGHVS and FNYEAQ. The ends were cut back, 5 bases at V and 8 bases at J, with 14 bases in the middle. The CDR3 has 13 amino acids. As DNA, the CDR3 is TGTGCCAGCAGCGTCGGACCAGCGGGTACGCAGTATTTT. This translates into CASSVGPAGTQYF.

Only a few counts were recorded for this clone. The rearrangement joins TRBV19 to TRBJ2-3; a weak D match, TRBD1 (6 bases). Trimming cost V 0 bases and J 11 bases, with 9 bases left between them. The CDR3 is 12 amino acids. The V gene's germline CDR1 is LNHDA and CDR2 SQIVND (reference sequence). CDR3 in DNA: TGTGCCAGTAGTATAGACAGGGGTATGCAGTATTTT. Its protein product is CASSIDRGMQYF. Full variable domain (rest looked up from reference TRBV19 and TRBJ2-3): DGGITQSPKYLFRKEGQNVTLSCEQNLNHDAMYWYRQDPGQGLRLIYYSQIVNDFQKGDIAEGYSVSREKKESFPLTVTSAQKNPTAFYLCASSIDRGMQYFGPGTRLTVL.

This clone was observed once. The V call is TRBV7-7, the J call TRBJ2-5; the match to TRBD2 covers 9 bases. Per germline, CDR1 SSHAT and CDR2 FNYEAQ (reference sequence). The junction had 6 bases not matched to a gene; V was cut back by 3 bases and J by 4 bases. The CDR3 runs 15 residues. The CDR3 region is CASSLRTSDGETQYF. The CDR3 nucleotides read TGTGCCAGCAGCTTGCGGACTAGCGACGGAGAGACCCAGTACTTC.

V and J are TRBV5-8 and TRBJ2-7; 13 bases fit TRBD2. CDR1 is SGHTS, CDR2 YDEGEE, per germline. After removal of 4 bases from V and 3 bases from J, the junction contained 4 bases not matched to a gene. The CDR3 consists of 15 residues. The CDR3 loop reads CASSLGLAGDYEQYF. In nucleotides, the CDR3 is TGTGCCAGCAGCCTAGGACTAGCGGGGGACTACGAGCAGTACTTC. Full variable domain (remainder filled in from reference TRBV5-8 and TRBJ2-7): EAGVTQSPTHLIKTRGQQATLRCSPISGHTSVYWYQQALGLGLQFLLWYDEGEERNRGNFPPRFSGRQFPNYSSELNVNALELEDSALYLCASSLGLAGDYEQYFGPGTRLTVT.

CDR3 coding DNA: TGTGCCAGCAGCTACAGGGACAACAATGAGCAGTTCTTC. It is translated as CASSYRDNNEQFF. This chain joins TRBV5-4 and TRBJ2-1, with a tentative D call TRBD1 (6 bases). Trimming took 3 bases from V and 5 from J, leaving 9 bases between them. Germline-derived CDR1 and CDR2 are SGHNT and YYREEE (reference sequence). This CDR3 is 13 amino acids long.

The chain employs TRBV18 and TRBJ1-3; 8 bases align to TRBD1. The ends lost 6 bases at V and 3 bases at J; junction bases unmatched: 4. CDR3 length: 14 residues. Germline loops: CDR1 KGHSH, CDR2 LQKENI. The CDR3 DNA follows: TGTGCCAGCTCCTTGGGACAGGATGGAAACACCATATATTTT. This translates into CASSLGQDGNTIYF.

The chain links TRBV11-3 to TRBJ2-2, with D perhaps TRBD2 (5 bases). The length of the CDR3 is 13 residues. Between the trimmed V and J ends, which lost 5 bases and 5 bases, there was a span of 9 bases. CDR1 and CDR2 from the germline V gene are SGHNT and YENEEA. The CDR3 coding sequence is TGTGCCAGCAGCCAGAGGGTGACCGGGGAGCTGTTTTTT. Translation: CASSQRVTGELFF.

This chain uses TRBV30 with TRBJ1-4; D is possibly TRBD1 (5 bases). This CDR3 has 15 amino acids. Trimming removed 0 bases at V and 4 bases at J, with 12 bases between. In germline, CDR1 is GTSNPN, CDR2 SVGIG (reference sequence). The CDR3 sequence is CAWSVRGRYNEKLFF. The CDR3 bases are TGTGCCTGGAGTGTACGGGGGAGATATAATGAAAAACTGTTTTTT.

The chain is built from TRBV30 and TRBJ2-7; 8 bases are shared with TRBD1. The germline CDR1 and CDR2 sequences are GTSNPN and SVGIG (reference sequence). The CDR3 has 15 residues. The trim removed 0 bases at V and 3 bases at J, leaving 7 bases unmatched. The CDR3 DNA reads TGTGCCTGGAGTGTACTGACAGGGGTGGACTACGAGCAGTACTTC. Translated: CAWSVLTGVDYEQYF. Based on the CDR3 plus reference TRBV30 and TRBJ2-7, the full variable domain is SQTIHQWPATLVQPVGSPLSLECTVEGTSNPNLYWYRQAAGRGLQLLFYSVGIGQISSEVPQNLSASRPQDRQFILSSKKLLLSDSGFYLCAWSVLTGVDYEQYFGPGTRLTVT.

V and J are TRBV2 and TRBJ1-2; 9 nucleotides line up with TRBD1. With V trimmed by 3 bases and J by 6 bases, 2 bases remained unmatched. Germline CDR1 reads SNHLY; CDR2 reads FYNNEI. The CDR3 runs to 13 residues. The CDR3 nucleotides are TGTGCCAGCAGTGAGGGACAGGGCAATGGCTACACCTTC. Amino acid sequence: CASSEGQGNGYTF.

DNA for the CDR3: TGTGCCAGCAGTACCCCCAGCGGCCAAGAGACCCAGTACTTC. Its protein is CASSTPSGQETQYF. The chain links TRBV27 to TRBJ2-5; perhaps TRBD2 as D (5 bases). V was trimmed by 5 bases and J by 1 base, leaving 11 bases between them. The CDR3 is 14 amino acids. Per the germline V gene, CDR1 is MNHEY and CDR2 is SMNVEV (reference sequence).

CDR3 in amino acids: CASSLGASYEQYF. The CDR3 nucleotides are TGTGCCAGCAGCCTGGGGGCCTCCTACGAGCAGTACTTC. This chain uses TRBV6-6 with TRBJ2-5, with a possible D match to TRBD1 (6 bases). The J call is in doubt because the DNA end fits TRBJ2-7 better. The CDR3 has 13 residues. CDR1 and CDR2 (germline): MNHNY, SVGAGI (reference sequence).

This rearrangement joins TRBV28 to TRBJ1-1; D remains ambiguous. The CDR3 is 14 amino acids. Germline CDR1 is MDHEN and CDR2 is SYDVKM. V was cut by 5 bases and J by 0 bases, with 10 bases left in between. CDR3 sequence (DNA): TGTGCCAGCAGTGAGGAGATTGTGAACACTGAAGCTTTCTTT. This gives the protein CASSEEIVNTEAFF.

The chain recombines TRBV18 with TRBJ1-1, with TRBD1 as a possible D gene (6 bases). CDR1 is KGHSH, CDR2 LQKENI, per germline. There are 15 residues in the CDR3. Trimming cost V 5 bases and J 1 base, with 14 bases left between them. The CDR3 region has the DNA TGTGCCAGCTCAACATCTGGGGGCGGGAACACTGAAGCTTTCTTT. It translates to CASSTSGGGNTEAFF.

The chain links TRBV19 to TRBJ1-4, with a possible D match to TRBD1 (5 bases). The CDR3 consists of 14 residues. Germline assignment: CDR1 LNHDA and CDR2 SQIVND (reference sequence). Between the trimmed V and J ends, which lost 5 bases and 8 bases, there was a span of 15 bases. CDR3 in DNA: TGTGCCAGTAGTTTTCCGAATCAGGGAGAAAAACTGTTTTTT. Amino acids: CASSFPNQGEKLFF.